One sample yielded the 19 T cell receptor beta chains listed below, sequenced in a study of blood T cell repertoires in COVID-19. TCRdb's table, derived via immunoSEQ multiplex PCR, lists solely in-frame clones and lacks some. This repertoire shows about 300,000 clones, roughly nine tenths found once; its top ten account for under 3%. The specimen sequenced was PBMCs or T cells enriched from blood (not recorded which). These receptors came from a woman younger than 30 who had recovered from COVID-19.

CDR3 sequence: CASSLPAGGWNEQFF. In DNA, the CDR3 is TGTGCCAGCAGCTTGCCAGCGGGAGGTTGGAATGAGCAGTTCTTC. The gene calls are TRBV5-8 and TRBJ2-1; 9 bases agree with TRBD2. Per germline, CDR1 SGHTS and CDR2 YDEGEE. This CDR3 has 15 residues. V lost 1 base to trimming and J lost 7 bases; unmatched junction nucleotides: 6. The whole variable domain, remainder taken from reference TRBV5-8 and TRBJ2-1, is EAGVTQSPTHLIKTRGQQATLRCSPISGHTSVYWYQQALGLGLQFLLWYDEGEERNRGNFPPRFSGRQFPNYSSELNVNALELEDSALYLCASSLPAGGWNEQFFGPGTRLTVL.

This sequence joins TRBV2 and TRBJ2-7; 9 bases are shared with TRBD1. Unmatched junction bases numbered 8, after V lost 7 bases and J lost 4 bases. CDR3 length equals 14 residues. CDR1 is SNHLY, CDR2 FYNNEI, per germline. The CDR3 spells CASTLRDRVYEQYF. The CDR3 DNA sequence: TGTGCCAGCACTCTCAGGGACAGGGTGTACGAGCAGTACTTC.

The chain uses TRBV3-1 (or the pseudogene TRBV3-2) and TRBJ2-7, with 8 bases identical to TRBD2. After removal of 4 bases from V and 6 bases from J, the junction contained 11 bases not matched to a gene. This CDR3 spans 15 amino acids. Germline V gene data show CDR1 as LGHDT and CDR2 as YNNKEL (reference sequence). The CDR3: CASSLGQRETVEQYF. The CDR3 DNA is TGTGCCAGCAGCCTGGGCCAGCGGGAGACGGTCGAGCAGTACTTC.

In its sample, this clone was seen a few times. V and J are TRBV27 and TRBJ1-2; D gene ambiguous. V dropped 3 bases and J dropped 6 bases, with 20 bases sitting between them. The CDR3 length is 16 residues. Germline-derived CDR1 and CDR2 are MNHEY and SMNVEV (reference sequence). The CDR3 reads CASSLVVSRTINGYTF. CDR3 DNA sequence: TGTGCCAGCAGTTTGGTGGTATCCCGAACTATAAATGGCTACACCTTC.

The chain employs TRBV19 and TRBJ1-1; no definite D call. The CDR3 consists of 14 residues. The V gene's germline CDR1 is LNHDA and CDR2 SQIVND (reference sequence). Between the trimmed V and J ends, which lost 4 bases and 4 bases, there was a span of 13 bases. As DNA, the CDR3 is TGTGCCAGTAGTACGGGGAGGTGGGGCACTGAAGCTTTCTTT. Translation gives CASSTGRWGTEAFF.

This chain links TRBV29-1 with TRBJ1-4; a weak D match, TRBD1 (6 bases). The V end was cut by 5 bases, the J end by 5 bases, with 12 bases between. Germline V gene lookup returns CDR1 SQVTM and CDR2 ANQGSEA. This CDR3 has 13 residues. In DNA form, the CDR3 reads TGCAGCGTTAGACAGGTTTTGAATGAAAAACTGTTTTTT. It translates to CSVRQVLNEKLFF.

This clone was counted many times. This rearrangement joins TRBV6-1 to TRBJ2-3; 7 positions match TRBD2. Germline-derived CDR1 and CDR2 are MNHNS and SASEGT. V was pared by 2 bases and J by 0 bases, with 5 bases of the junction left unmatched. The CDR3 is 16 residues long. The CDR3 bases are TGTGCCAGCAGTGAAATCGAGGGAGGGAGCACAGATACGCAGTATTTT. Amino acids: CASSEIEGGSTDTQYF.

The CDR3 nucleotides read TGTGCCAGCAGCAAACAGGGTTTAGCCGGGGAGCTGTTTTTT. It is translated as CASSKQGLAGELFF. The chain is built from TRBV13 and TRBJ2-2, with a possible D match to TRBD1 (6 bases). Germline V gene data show CDR1 as PRHDT and CDR2 as FYEKMQ (reference sequence). The CDR3 is 14 amino acids. V was trimmed by 5 bases and J by 6 bases, leaving 13 bases between them. The variable domain in full, completed from reference TRBV13 and TRBJ2-2, reads AAGVIQSPRHLIKEKRETATLKCYPIPRHDTVYWYQQGPGQDPQFLISFYEKMQSDKGSIPDRFSAQQFSDYHSELNMSSLELGDSALYFCASSKQGLAGELFFGEGSRLTVL.

The chain has TRBV7-2 and TRBJ1-3; D remains ambiguous. The CDR3 has 14 amino acids. V lost 7 bases to trimming and J lost 0 bases, with 10 bases between them. CDR1 SGHTA and CDR2 FQGNSA come from the germline V gene. The CDR3 DNA reads TGTGCCAGCACCCTAGGGAGCTCTGGAAACACCATATATTTT. The encoded protein is CASTLGSSGNTIYF. The full variable domain, its missing parts supplied by reference TRBV7-2 and TRBJ1-3, is GAGVSQSPSNKVTEKGKDVELRCDPISGHTALYWYRQSLGQGLEFLIYFQGNSAPDKSGLPSDRFSAERTGGSVSTLTIQRTQQEDSAVYLCASTLGSSGNTIYFGEGSWLTVV.

The rearrangement uses TRBV2 and TRBJ2-5, with 9 bases fitting TRBD2. There are 14 residues in the CDR3. Germline V CDR1 and CDR2: SNHLY, FYNNEI. Trimming took 8 bases from V and 5 from J; bases not matched to a gene: 9. CDR3 sequence (DNA): TGTGCCAGCGGTGGCGGGAGGGCCTTTGAGACCCAGTACTTC. This codes for CASGGGRAFETQYF.

The chain joins TRBV10-1 to TRBJ1-1; unclear D gene. V was cut by 2 bases and J by 0 bases, with 7 bases left in between. CDR1 and CDR2 (germline): WNHNN, SYGVQD (reference sequence). The CDR3 length is 14 residues. CDR3 sequence: CASSEINLNTEAFF. The CDR3 DNA follows: TGCGCCAGCAGTGAGATTAACTTGAACACTGAAGCTTTCTTT.

The chain is built from TRBV27 and TRBJ2-2, with 12 bases identical to TRBD2. The CDR3 has 18 amino acids. J gave up 3 bases and V 3 bases, and 8 bases lay outside the gene matches. Germline V gene data show CDR1 as MNHEY and CDR2 as SMNVEV (reference sequence). In nucleotides, the CDR3 is TGTGCCAGCAGTTTCCGCCTAGCGGGGGGGCCAGACACCGGGGAGCTGTTTTTT. Amino acids: CASSFRLAGGPDTGELFF.

The V gene is TRBV20-1, the J gene TRBJ1-4, with 7 bases fitting TRBD1. Germline CDR1 and CDR2: DFQATT and SNEGSKA (reference sequence). V trimming: 6 bases; J trimming: 10 bases; junction bases outside the gene matches: 5. The CDR3 contains 11 residues. CDR3 sequence (DNA): TGCAGTGCAACAGGGGCCGGAAAACTGTTTTTT. It specifies CSATGAGKLFF.

V is TRBV10-2 and J is TRBJ1-4; possibly TRBD1 for D (5 bases). The V end was cut by 8 bases, the J end by 8 bases, with 15 bases between. The germline gives CDR1 WSHSY, CDR2 SAAADI. The CDR3 spans 13 residues. The DNA for the CDR3 is TGCGCCAGCCTTCCGGGGGGGGGAGAAAAACTGTTTTTT. This gives the protein CASLPGGGEKLFF.

The CDR3, as DNA: TGTGCCAGCAGCTTAGCGGGTCACGACAGGGAGAGTGGCAATGAGCAGTTCTTC. It is translated as CASSLAGHDRESGNEQFF. V and J are TRBV7-6 and TRBJ2-1; 7 nucleotides agree with TRBD1. J lost 6 bases, V lost 0 bases, and 14 bases had no gene match. From germline, CDR1 is SGHVS and CDR2 FNYEAQ. The CDR3 has 18 amino acids.

V and J are TRBV2 and TRBJ2-2, with TRBD1 as a possible D gene (5 bases). Trimming cost V 8 bases and J 1 base, with 8 bases left between them. Germline-derived CDR1 and CDR2 are SNHLY and FYNNEI. The CDR3 consists of 13 residues. For the CDR3, the DNA is TGTGCCAGCCCGGACAAGAACACCGGGGAGCTGTTTTTT. The encoded protein is CASPDKNTGELFF.

The chain joins TRBV11-3 to TRBJ1-2; D remains ambiguous. This CDR3 is 13 amino acids long. Per the germline V gene, CDR1 is SGHNT and CDR2 is YENEEA. V gave up 5 bases and J gave up 1 base, with 8 bases separating them. The CDR3 loop reads CASSPGDNYGYTF. The CDR3 DNA follows: TGTGCCAGCAGCCCTGGAGATAACTATGGCTACACCTTC.

This clone was picked up one time. V is TRBV28 and J is TRBJ2-1; 10 bases map to TRBD2. The V segment lost 6 bases and the J segment 8 bases; nucleotides outside the gene matches: 10. Germline values: CDR1 MDHEN, CDR2 SYDVKM. This CDR3 contains 15 residues. The CDR3 region is CASSRPERGGDEQFF. The CDR3 coding sequence is TGTGCCAGCAGCCGTCCCGAGCGGGGGGGCGATGAGCAGTTCTTC.

The V gene is TRBV5-4, the J gene TRBJ2-1; 9 bases are a match to TRBD2. The V segment lost 0 bases and the J segment 10 bases; nucleotides outside the gene matches: 11. This CDR3 has 16 residues. Germline CDR1 reads SGHNT; CDR2 reads YYREEE (reference sequence). The DNA of the CDR3 is TGTGCCAGCAGCTTGGGGGGCGGGAGGGCCTCCGGAGAGCAGTTCTTC. It translates to CASSLGGGRASGEQFF.